This T cell receptor beta chain stems from a study of blood T cells in healthy people across ages (dated by TCRdb to the mid-2010s). About the full investigation: In model experiments, roughly one uniquely barcoded TCR beta cDNA molecule per two T cells was captured by template switching. Donors were grouped into four age groups: young (average roughly 16 years), middle-aged (39), aged (roughly 67) and long-lived (approximately 78). Using deep sequencing normalized with unique cDNA molecular identifiers, the study measured how TCR beta repertoire diversity changes with age. The study analyzed two additional independent replicas of 1 million unique cDNA reads from the same blood draw for two donors, one aged 18 to 30 and one aged 80 or older. To avoid experimental bias, donors of different ages were spread randomly across the sequencing lanes. On the study overall, not on this receptor specifically: Estimates of total diversity based on one million sequenced T cells were considered lower bounds and underestimates. Compared with the aged group, the long-lived group had more naive CD4+ T cells, fewer expanded clones and increased TCR diversity, a pattern suggesting age selection. Observed TCR beta diversity per million T cells fell roughly linearly with age, and a significant reduction was already apparent by age around 44. Because donor CMV infection status was unknown, age-related changes in expanded clonotypes were potentially confounded. Observed TCR beta diversity correlated strongly with the percentage of naive T cells measured by flow cytometry. Conclusive comparison of naive and antigen-experienced compartments was prevented by the profiling of bulk unsorted PBMCs.

Comment on this clonotype: It lacks a known antigen. No base quality values were provided; no much bigger clone lies one nucleotide off.

The junction shows trimming of 7 bases on V and 5 bases on J, plus 14 bases between the germline ends. Measured from the cysteine to the phenylalanine, the CDR3 is 12 residues long. Only the CDR3 part of the read is kept: 36 bases, read in frame from the first base. The germline V gene gives CDR1 as SQVTM and CDR2 as ANQGSEA. The library came from 5' RACE. The listed sequencing device is Illumina HiSeq 2500. A second PCR of about 7 to 12 cycles was run with a J-beta primer mix and a sample-barcoded 5' primer. A template-switch 5' adaptor carrying 12 random nucleotides introduced a unique molecular identifier onto each TCR beta cDNA molecule. At least 3 million CDR3-containing paired-end reads were obtained from each sample. First-strand cDNA was synthesized from all RNA with the Mint cDNA synthesis kit, primed by a TRBC-specific oligonucleotide. Following uracil-DNA glycosylase treatment, a first 18-cycle PCR with universal primers M1SS and BC2_uni_R was performed on all cDNA. Per the original workflow: For normalization, 1 million high-quality reads, each with a distinct molecular identifier, were randomly selected from each sample. Reads sharing molecular identifiers were discarded rather than binned into consensus sequences. CDR3 identification, clonotype clustering and error correction used MiTCR with a Q25 quality threshold and the strictest error-elimination algorithm. Lower-bound total TCR beta diversity was estimated with a nonparametric unseen species model using Euler transformation. TCRdb reworked the public reads: Q25 trimming with fastp, MiXCR clone assembly, productive beta chains retained. Entries that share a CDR3 protein sequence are merged under the most common genes and DNA. The V and J calls, along with clone size, are taken from TCRdb and not from the paper's own processing. Counted in this sample were about 1.5 million distinct CDR3 sequences; 42% of them appeared once. The ten largest clones capture 4% of the sample.

Systemically healthy Caucasian individuals from Russia, 35 to 50 in total and aged about 6 to 95 years, were included as donors. Each donor gave ten milliliters of peripheral blood, drawn into EDTA-treated Vacutainer tubes. Ficoll-Paque density-gradient centrifugation was used to isolate PBMCs, with at least 6.5 million per sample. Trizol reagent was used to extract total RNA from PBMCs, with at least 6 micrograms per sample. Naive CD45RAhigh/CD27high T cell percentages were measured by flow cytometry on a PBMC aliquot from every donor. The chain is made from TRBV29-1 and TRBJ1-1, with no reliable assignment of the D segment. This receptor was obtained from a woman younger than 35 in good health. The sequenced material came from blood. The sequenced DNA is TGCAGCGCACCCGGGCGATGGACTGAAGCTTTCTTT. Translated, this gives CSAPGRWTEAFF.